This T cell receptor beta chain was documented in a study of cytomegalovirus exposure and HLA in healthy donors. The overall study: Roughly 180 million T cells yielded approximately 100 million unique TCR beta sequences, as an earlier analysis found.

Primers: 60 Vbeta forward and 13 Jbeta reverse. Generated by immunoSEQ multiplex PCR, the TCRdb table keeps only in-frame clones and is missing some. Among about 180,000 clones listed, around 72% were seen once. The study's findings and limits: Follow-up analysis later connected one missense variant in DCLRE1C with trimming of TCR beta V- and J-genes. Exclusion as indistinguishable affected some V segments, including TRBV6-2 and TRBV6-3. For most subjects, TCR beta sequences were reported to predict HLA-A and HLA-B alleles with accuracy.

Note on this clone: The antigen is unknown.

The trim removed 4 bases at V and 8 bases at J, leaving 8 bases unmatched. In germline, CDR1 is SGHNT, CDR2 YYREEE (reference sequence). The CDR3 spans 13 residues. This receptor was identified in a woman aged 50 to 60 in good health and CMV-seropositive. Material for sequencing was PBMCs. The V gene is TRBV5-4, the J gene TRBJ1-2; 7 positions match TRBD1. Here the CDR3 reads CASSLTGVRGYTF. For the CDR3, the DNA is TGTGCCAGCAGCCTTACAGGGGTCCGCGGCTACACCTTC.